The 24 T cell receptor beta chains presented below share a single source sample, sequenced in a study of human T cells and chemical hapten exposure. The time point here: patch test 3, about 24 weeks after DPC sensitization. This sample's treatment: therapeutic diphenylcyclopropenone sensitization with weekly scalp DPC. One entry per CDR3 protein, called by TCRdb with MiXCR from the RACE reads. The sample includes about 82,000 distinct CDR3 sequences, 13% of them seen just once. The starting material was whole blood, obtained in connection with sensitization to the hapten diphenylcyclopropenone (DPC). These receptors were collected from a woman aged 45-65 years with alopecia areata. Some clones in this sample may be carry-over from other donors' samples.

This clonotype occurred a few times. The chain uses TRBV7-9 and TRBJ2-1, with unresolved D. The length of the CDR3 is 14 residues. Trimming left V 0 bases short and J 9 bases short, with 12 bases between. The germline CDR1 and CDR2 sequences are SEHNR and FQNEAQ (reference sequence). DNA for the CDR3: TGTGCCAGCAGCTTAGCCCCCCCAGCGTCTGAGCAGTTCTTC. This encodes CASSLAPPASEQFF.

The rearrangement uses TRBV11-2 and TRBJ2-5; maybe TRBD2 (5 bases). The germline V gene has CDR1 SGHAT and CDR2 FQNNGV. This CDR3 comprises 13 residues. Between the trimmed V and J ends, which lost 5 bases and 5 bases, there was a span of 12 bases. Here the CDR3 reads CASSSGVAETQYF. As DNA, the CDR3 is TGTGCCAGCAGCAGTGGAGTAGCGGAGACCCAGTACTTC.

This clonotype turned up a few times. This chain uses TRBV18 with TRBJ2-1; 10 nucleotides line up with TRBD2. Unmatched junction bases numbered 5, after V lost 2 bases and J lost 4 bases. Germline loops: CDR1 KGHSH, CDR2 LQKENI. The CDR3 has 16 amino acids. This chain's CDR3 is CASSPKREGQYNEQFF. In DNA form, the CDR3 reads TGTGCCAGCTCACCAAAGCGGGAGGGCCAGTACAATGAGCAGTTCTTC.

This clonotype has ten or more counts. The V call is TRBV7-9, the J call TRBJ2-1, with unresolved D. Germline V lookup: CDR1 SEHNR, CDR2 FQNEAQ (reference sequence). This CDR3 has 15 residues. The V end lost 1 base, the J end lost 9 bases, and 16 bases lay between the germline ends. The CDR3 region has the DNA TGTGCCAGCAGCTTAGGGGCCCTTTCGAAGGGTGAGCAGTTCTTC. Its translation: CASSLGALSKGEQFF.

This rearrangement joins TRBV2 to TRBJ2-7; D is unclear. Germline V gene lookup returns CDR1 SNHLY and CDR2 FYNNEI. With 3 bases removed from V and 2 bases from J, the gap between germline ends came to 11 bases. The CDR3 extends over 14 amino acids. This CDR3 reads CASSEVNGPYEQYF. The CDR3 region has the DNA TGTGCCAGCAGTGAGGTTAACGGGCCCTACGAGCAGTACTTC.

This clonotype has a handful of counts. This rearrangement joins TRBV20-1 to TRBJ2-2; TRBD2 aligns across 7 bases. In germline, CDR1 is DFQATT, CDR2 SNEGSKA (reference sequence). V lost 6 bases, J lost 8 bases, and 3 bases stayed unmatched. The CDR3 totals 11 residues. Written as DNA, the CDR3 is TGCAGTGCAAAGGGACTAGGGGAGCTGTTTTTT. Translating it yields CSAKGLGELFF.

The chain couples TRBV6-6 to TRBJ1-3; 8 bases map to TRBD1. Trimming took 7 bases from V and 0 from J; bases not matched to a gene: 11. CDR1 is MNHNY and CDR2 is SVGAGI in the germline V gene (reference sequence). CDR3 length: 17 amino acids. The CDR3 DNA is TGTGCCAGCATTGACAGGGGCCGCCGGGGCTCTGGAAACACCATATATTTT. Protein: CASIDRGRRGSGNTIYF.

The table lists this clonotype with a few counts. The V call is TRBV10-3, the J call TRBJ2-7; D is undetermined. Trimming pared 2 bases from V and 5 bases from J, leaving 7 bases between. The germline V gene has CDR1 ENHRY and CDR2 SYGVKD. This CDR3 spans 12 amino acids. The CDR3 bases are TGTGCCATCAGTGAGCTCTCGGACGAGCAGTACTTC. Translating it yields CAISELSDEQYF.

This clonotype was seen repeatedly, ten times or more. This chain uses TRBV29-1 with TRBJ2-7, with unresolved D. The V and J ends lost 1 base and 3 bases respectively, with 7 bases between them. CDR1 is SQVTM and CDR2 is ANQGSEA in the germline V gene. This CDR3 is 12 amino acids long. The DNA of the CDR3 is TGCAGCGTTGAAGGCAGGTTCTACGAGCAGTACTTC. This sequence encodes CSVEGRFYEQYF.

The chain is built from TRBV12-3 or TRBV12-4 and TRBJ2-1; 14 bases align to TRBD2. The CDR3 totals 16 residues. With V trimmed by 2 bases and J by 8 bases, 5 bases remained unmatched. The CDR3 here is CASSLTVTSGRDEQFF. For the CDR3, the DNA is TGTGCCAGCAGTTTAACGGTGACTAGCGGGAGGGATGAGCAGTTCTTC.

CDR3 amino acids: CASSPRTDRYSPLHF. CDR3 nucleotides: TGTGCCAGCAGCCCCCGGACAGATCGTTATTCACCCCTCCACTTT. J is TRBJ1-6 and V is TRBV11-2, with D maybe TRBD1 (6 bases). Trimming took 5 bases from V and 8 from J, leaving 16 bases between them. The CDR3 is 15 residues long. Germline V gene data show CDR1 as SGHAT and CDR2 as FQNNGV.

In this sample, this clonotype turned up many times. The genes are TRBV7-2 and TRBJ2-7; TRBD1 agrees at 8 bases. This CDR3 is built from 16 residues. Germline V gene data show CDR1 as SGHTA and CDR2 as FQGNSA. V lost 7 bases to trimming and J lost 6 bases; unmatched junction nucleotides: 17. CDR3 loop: CASTLEPGGRFGEQYF. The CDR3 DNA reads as TGTGCCAGCACCCTAGAACCAGGGGGCAGGTTCGGCGAGCAGTACTTC.

CDR3 nucleotide sequence: TGTGCCAGTAGTCCCCTCCCGGACCCCTACAATGAGCAGTTCTTC. This translates into CASSPLPDPYNEQFF. The rearrangement uses TRBV19 and TRBJ2-1; D is unclear. V was clipped by 5 bases and J by 2 bases, with 13 bases between them. Germline V gene sequence: CDR1 LNHDA, CDR2 SQIVND (reference sequence). The CDR3 is 15 amino acids. The complete variable domain, with remaining parts taken from reference TRBV19 and TRBJ2-1, reads DGGITQSPKYLFRKEGQNVTLSCEQNLNHDAMYWYRQDPGQGLRLIYYSQIVNDFQKGDIAEGYSVSREKKESFPLTVTSAQKNPTAFYLCASSPLPDPYNEQFFGPGTRLTVL.

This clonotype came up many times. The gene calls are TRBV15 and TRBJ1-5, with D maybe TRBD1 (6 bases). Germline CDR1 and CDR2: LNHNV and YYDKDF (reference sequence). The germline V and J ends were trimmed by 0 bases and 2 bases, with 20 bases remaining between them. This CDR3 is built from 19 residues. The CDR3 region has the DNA TGTGCCACCAGCAGAGATCTAAGAGGCAGGGGATCCGGCAATCAGCCCCAGCATTTT. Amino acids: CATSRDLRGRGSGNQPQHF.

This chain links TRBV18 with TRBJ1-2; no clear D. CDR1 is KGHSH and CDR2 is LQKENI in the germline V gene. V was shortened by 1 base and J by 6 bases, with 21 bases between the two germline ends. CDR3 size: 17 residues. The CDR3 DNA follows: TGTGCCAGCTCACCACGGGTAGACCGACGAGTTTTTGATGGCTACACCTTC. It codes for CASSPRVDRRVFDGYTF. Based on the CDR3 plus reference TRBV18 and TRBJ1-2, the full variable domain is NAGVMQNPRHLVRRRGQEARLRCSPMKGHSHVYWYRQLPEEGLKFMVYLQKENIIDESGMPKERFSAEFPKEGPSILRIQQVVRGDSAAYFCASSPRVDRRVFDGYTFGSGTRLTVV.

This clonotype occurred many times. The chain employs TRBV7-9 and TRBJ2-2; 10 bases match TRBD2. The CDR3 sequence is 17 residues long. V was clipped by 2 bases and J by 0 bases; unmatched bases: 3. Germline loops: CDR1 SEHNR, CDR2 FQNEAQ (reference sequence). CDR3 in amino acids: CASSLSLAGANTGELFF. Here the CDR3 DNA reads TGTGCCAGCAGCTTATCCCTAGCGGGAGCGAACACCGGGGAGCTGTTTTTT.

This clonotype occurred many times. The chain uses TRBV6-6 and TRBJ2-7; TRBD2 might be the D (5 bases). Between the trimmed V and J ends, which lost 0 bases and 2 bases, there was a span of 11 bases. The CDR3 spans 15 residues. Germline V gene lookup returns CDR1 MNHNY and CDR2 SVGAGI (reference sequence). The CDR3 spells CASSYSRGSPYEQYF. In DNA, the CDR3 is TGTGCCAGCAGTTACTCTCGAGGGAGCCCCTACGAGCAGTACTTC.

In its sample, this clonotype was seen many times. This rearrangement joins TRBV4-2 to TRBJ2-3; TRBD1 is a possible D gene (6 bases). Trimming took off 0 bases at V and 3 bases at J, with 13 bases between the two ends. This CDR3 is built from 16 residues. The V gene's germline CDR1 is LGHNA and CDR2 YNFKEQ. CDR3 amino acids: CASSQDGQGRTDTQYF. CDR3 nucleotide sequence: TGTGCCAGCAGCCAAGATGGGCAGGGGCGGACAGATACGCAGTATTTT.

CDR3 nucleotide sequence: TGTGCCACCCAGCTTGGTGTGAGGCAAGAGACCCAGTACTTC. Its protein is CATQLGVRQETQYF. The chain combines TRBV5-4 with TRBJ2-5; no clear D gene. The V end was cut by 9 bases, the J end by 2 bases, with 17 bases between. This CDR3 region has 14 residues. CDR1 is SGHNT and CDR2 is YYREEE in the germline V gene (reference sequence).

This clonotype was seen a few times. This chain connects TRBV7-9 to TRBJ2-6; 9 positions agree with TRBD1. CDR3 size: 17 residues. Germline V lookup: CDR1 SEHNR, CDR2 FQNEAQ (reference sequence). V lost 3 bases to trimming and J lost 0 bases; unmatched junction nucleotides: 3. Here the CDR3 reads CASSLTGGASGANVLTF. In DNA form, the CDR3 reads TGTGCCAGCAGCTTGACAGGGGGAGCCTCTGGGGCCAACGTCCTGACTTTC.

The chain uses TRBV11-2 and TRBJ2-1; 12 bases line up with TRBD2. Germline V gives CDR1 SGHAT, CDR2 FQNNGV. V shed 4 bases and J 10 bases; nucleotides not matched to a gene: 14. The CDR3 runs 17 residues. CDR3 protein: CASSSRTSGKSAGEQFF. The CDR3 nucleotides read TGTGCCAGCAGCTCGCGGACTAGCGGGAAGTCCGCGGGGGAGCAGTTCTTC. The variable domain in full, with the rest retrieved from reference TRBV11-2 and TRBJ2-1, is EAGVAQSPRYKIIEKRQSVAFWCNPISGHATLYWYQQILGQGPKLLIQFQNNGVVDDSQLPKDRFSAERLKGVDSTLKIQPAKLEDSAVYLCASSSRTSGKSAGEQFFGPGTRLTVL.

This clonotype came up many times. CDR3 amino acids: CASSYGGSPNYGYTF. The CDR3 DNA reads as TGTGCCAGCAGCTATGGGGGGTCCCCTAACTATGGCTACACCTTC. The chain has TRBV27 and TRBJ1-2; a weak D match, TRBD1 (5 bases). The CDR3 sequence is 15 residues long. Germline V gives CDR1 MNHEY, CDR2 SMNVEV (reference sequence). With 6 bases removed from V and 0 bases from J, the gap between germline ends came to 14 bases.

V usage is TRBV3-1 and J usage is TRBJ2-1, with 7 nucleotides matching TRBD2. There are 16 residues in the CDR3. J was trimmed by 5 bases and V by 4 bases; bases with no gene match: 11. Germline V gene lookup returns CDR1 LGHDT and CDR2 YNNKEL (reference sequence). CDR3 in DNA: TGTGCCAGCAGCCGAAGAACTAGCGTCACCAACAATGAGCAGTTCTTC. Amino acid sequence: CASSRRTSVTNNEQFF.

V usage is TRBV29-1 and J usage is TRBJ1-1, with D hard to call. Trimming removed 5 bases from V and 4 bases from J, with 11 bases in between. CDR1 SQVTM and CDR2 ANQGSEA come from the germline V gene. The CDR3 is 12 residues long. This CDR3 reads CSVQTGITEAFF. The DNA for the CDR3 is TGCAGCGTTCAGACTGGGATCACTGAAGCTTTCTTT. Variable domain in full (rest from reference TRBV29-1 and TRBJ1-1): SAVISQKPSRDICQRGTSLTIQCQVDSQVTMMFWYRQQPGQSLTLIATANQGSEATYESGFVIDKFPISRPNLTFSTLTVSNMSPEDSSIYLCSVQTGITEAFFGQGTRLTVV.